This T cell receptor beta chain was recorded in a study of spatial heterogeneity in lung cancer. Study results and limitations: Counts of expanded alpha and beta TCRs within tumors tracked the tumor nonsynonymous mutation count.

The CDR3 covers 14 residues. Germline V gives CDR1 SGHNT, CDR2 YYREEE (reference sequence). V gave up 0 bases and J gave up 2 bases; unmatched junction bases: 2. Of note for this clonotype: What it recognizes is unknown.

A distinct unique molecular identifier was carried by each TCR cDNA molecule. TCRdb redid the calling of the 5' RACE reads with MiXCR, one entry per CDR3 protein. The data contain roughly 5,900 distinct CDR3 sequences, around 6.7% of them singletons. Specified time point: sample taken at primary tumor resection. Sequencing of whole RNA from tumor, nontumor lung or frozen PBMC involved no sorting. The genes are TRBV5-4 and TRBJ2-7; 7 nucleotides agree with TRBD1. The receptor was isolated from a male donor with early-stage non-small cell lung cancer. This material consisted of lung tumor tissue, taken at surgery. CDR3 in amino acids: CASSLGQGAYEQYF. The CDR3 DNA reads as TGTGCCAGCAGCTTGGGGCAGGGGGCCTACGAGCAGTACTTC.